Below are 22 T cell receptor beta chains sequenced from a single sample in a study of neurological immune-mediated disorders. TCRdb ran MiXCR on the 5' RACE reads and lists one entry per CDR3 protein. The table records tens of thousands of distinct CDR3 sequences, roughly 10% of them present only once. As to time point: longitudinal time-point 1 (baseline). Sequenced material: PBMCs. The receptors originated from a man aged 25-45 years in good health.

This clonotype was recorded many times. CDR3 residues: CSATPGTGSYNEQFF. The CDR3 nucleotides are TGCAGTGCAACCCCCGGGACAGGGTCCTACAATGAGCAGTTCTTC. V and J are TRBV20-1 and TRBJ2-1; 9 bases are shared with TRBD1. Trimming removed 6 bases from V and 1 base from J; junction bases left unmatched: 7. The CDR3 consists of 15 residues. CDR1 is DFQATT and CDR2 is SNEGSKA in the germline V gene (reference sequence).

This clonotype showed up many times. This chain links TRBV9 with TRBJ2-1, with D tentatively TRBD2 (6 bases). CDR1 SGDLS and CDR2 YYNGEE come from the germline V gene. Trimming stripped 0 bases from V and 5 bases from J, with 9 bases between. CDR3 length equals 14 residues. The CDR3 loop is CASSVGRTNNEQFF. As DNA, the CDR3 is TGTGCCAGCAGCGTAGGTCGGACTAACAATGAGCAGTTCTTC.

This clonotype occurred many times. J is TRBJ2-1 and V is TRBV5-1, with 14 positions matching TRBD2. Germline-derived CDR1 and CDR2 are SGHRS and YFSETQ. Losses at the gene ends were 7 bases for V and 7 bases for J; bases not matched to a gene: 7. This CDR3 contains 15 residues. This CDR3 is CASRPGLAGENEQFF. In DNA, the CDR3 is TGCGCCAGCCGACCGGGACTAGCGGGAGAGAATGAGCAGTTCTTC.

Ten or more counts support this clonotype. This sequence joins TRBV30 and TRBJ2-2; tentatively, D is TRBD2 (7 bases). V gave up 3 bases and J gave up 3 bases, with 17 bases separating them. Per the germline V gene, CDR1 is GTSNPN and CDR2 is SVGIG (reference sequence). The CDR3 is 16 residues long. DNA of the CDR3: TGTGCCTGGAGGGGGGGGCCAGGGATCGACACCGGGGAGCTGTTTTTT. Its translation is CAWRGGPGIDTGELFF.

This clonotype was counted at least ten times. The chain uses TRBV10-3 and TRBJ1-4, with 8 bases lining up with TRBD1. Germline loops: CDR1 ENHRY, CDR2 SYGVKD. Trimming took 8 bases from V and 5 from J; bases not matched to a gene: 10. CDR3 length equals 15 residues. This chain's CDR3 is CAISPQRTGNEKLFF. CDR3 DNA: TGTGCCATCTCCCCGCAAAGGACAGGGAATGAAAAACTGTTTTTT.

On this clonotype itself: It may be a read error: a sequence one base away is much more abundant. The rearrangement joins TRBV30 to TRBJ2-1, with D hard to call. From germline, CDR1 is GTSNPN and CDR2 SVGIG (reference sequence). The V gene lost 0 bases and the J gene lost 9 bases, with 18 bases spanning the gap. This CDR3 contains 15 residues. CDR3 sequence: CAWSVKSVPQGEQFF. CDR3 coding DNA: TGTGCCTGGAGTGTAAAGAGTGTGCCGCAAGGTGAGCAGTTCTTC. Together with reference TRBV30 and TRBJ2-1, the CDR3 gives the full variable domain: SQTIHQWPATLVQPVGSPLSLECTVEGTSNPNLYWYRQAAGRGLQLLFYSVGIGQISSEVPQNLSASRPQDRQFILSSKKLLLSDSGFYLCAWSVKSVPQGEQFFGPGTRLTVL.

This clonotype occurred many times. The rearrangement joins TRBV24-1 to TRBJ2-2; TRBD1 aligns across 9 bases. CDR1 KGHDR and CDR2 SFDVKD come from the germline V gene. The CDR3 runs to 15 residues. The V segment lost 5 bases and the J segment 0 bases; nucleotides outside the gene matches: 0. CDR3 sequence reads: CATSGQGANTGELFF. The CDR3 nucleotides are TGTGCCACCAGTGGACAGGGGGCGAACACCGGGGAGCTGTTTTTT.

V and J are TRBV5-1 and TRBJ2-7, with 12 bases aligning to TRBD1. V dropped 4 bases and J dropped 5; count of bases not matched to a gene: 10. In germline, CDR1 is SGHRS, CDR2 YFSETQ. The CDR3 sequence is 16 residues long. CDR3: CASSAPGQGATNEQYF. The CDR3 region has the DNA TGCGCCAGCAGCGCCCCGGGACAGGGGGCTACTAACGAGCAGTACTTC.

In its sample, this clonotype was seen many times. The chain has TRBV3-1 and TRBJ2-5; perhaps TRBD2 as D (5 bases). The CDR3 has 14 amino acids. V lost 5 bases and J lost 5, with 15 bases in between. Germline-derived CDR1 and CDR2 are LGHDT and YNNKEL (reference sequence). DNA for the CDR3: TGTGCCAGCAGCGCGTCTGAGAGGGAGGAGACCCAGTACTTC. Translating it yields CASSASEREETQYF.

In its sample, this clonotype was seen many times. The genes are TRBV10-3 and TRBJ1-5; no clear D gene. CDR1 ENHRY and CDR2 SYGVKD come from the germline V gene. The CDR3 contains 16 residues. Trimming pared 0 bases from V and 4 bases from J, leaving 13 bases between. The CDR3 region is CAISESKGVGNQPQHF. DNA of the CDR3: TGTGCCATCAGTGAGTCTAAGGGAGTGGGGAATCAGCCCCAGCATTTT.

Only a few counts were recorded for this clonotype. The DNA for the CDR3 is TGTGCCAGCAGCTCGACAGGGGCGGTGGAGCAGTACTTC. It translates to CASSSTGAVEQYF. This chain joins TRBV5-6 and TRBJ2-7, with 8 bases identical to TRBD1. Germline V gives CDR1 SGHDT, CDR2 YYEEEE. The V segment lost 3 bases and the J segment 7 bases; nucleotides outside the gene matches: 6. CDR3 length: 13 residues.

The count of this clonotype is one. The chain joins TRBV2 to TRBJ2-7, with TRBD2 matching over 12 bases. Germline V gene data show CDR1 as SNHLY and CDR2 as FYNNEI. This CDR3 contains 15 residues. Trimming removed 11 bases from V and 0 bases from J; junction bases left unmatched: 8. CDR3 loop: CAAKLAGGPSYEQYF. The CDR3 coding sequence is TGTGCCGCCAAACTAGCGGGGGGACCCTCCTACGAGCAGTACTTC. Full variable domain (remainder filled in from reference TRBV2 and TRBJ2-7): EPEVTQTPSHQVTQMGQEVILRCVPISNHLYFYWYRQILGQKVEFLVSFYNNEISEKSEIFDDQFSVERPDGSNFTLKIRSTKLEDSAMYFCAAKLAGGPSYEQYFGPGTRLTVT.

This clonotype appeared many times. The chain couples TRBV7-9 to TRBJ1-1; TRBD1 matches 7 bases. Germline V CDR1 and CDR2: SEHNR, FQNEAQ (reference sequence). CDR3 length: 15 residues. With V trimmed by 5 bases and J by 3 bases, 9 bases remained unmatched. CDR3 nucleotides: TGTGCCAGCAGCCTCCGACAGGGTGGGGACACTGAAGCTTTCTTT. Its protein is CASSLRQGGDTEAFF.

This clonotype was recorded many times. The chain links TRBV6-5 to TRBJ2-1; 7 bases match TRBD2. CDR1 is MNHEY, CDR2 SVGAGI, per germline. The CDR3 totals 13 residues. Trimming took 7 bases from V and 5 from J; bases not matched to a gene: 5. CDR3 sequence: CASTWGTNNEQFF. For the CDR3, the DNA is TGTGCCAGCACATGGGGGACTAACAATGAGCAGTTCTTC.

This clonotype was seen ten or more times. This rearrangement joins TRBV28 to TRBJ1-5; possible D gene TRBD1, 6 bases. This CDR3 has 14 residues. V was clipped by 5 bases and J by 11 bases, with 19 bases between them. Germline assignment: CDR1 MDHEN and CDR2 SYDVKM. The CDR3 nucleotides read TGTGCCAGCAGTCGAGGGGGAAACCCTTCGGCCCAGCATTTT. Translation gives CASSRGGNPSAQHF.

This clonotype was seen ten or more times. The J gene is TRBJ2-2, the V gene TRBV7-3, with D unclear. V lost 1 base and J lost 0, with 6 bases in between. CDR1 SGHTA and CDR2 FQGTGA come from the germline V gene. The CDR3 has 15 residues. In nucleotides, the CDR3 is TGTGCCAGCAGCTTAAACACAGCGAACACCGGGGAGCTGTTTTTT. This codes for CASSLNTANTGELFF.

This clonotype was found a few times. This chain links TRBV20-1 with TRBJ2-1, with a possible D match to TRBD2 (6 bases). Between the trimmed V and J ends, which lost 3 bases and 4 bases, there was a span of 7 bases. The CDR3 consists of 12 residues. The germline gives CDR1 DFQATT, CDR2 SNEGSKA (reference sequence). The DNA for the CDR3 is TGCAGTGCTAGGGGGACTTACAATGAGCAGTTCTTC. Its translation is CSARGTYNEQFF.

In its sample, this clonotype was seen a few times. The chain recombines TRBV20-1 with TRBJ2-7; D is uncertain. The CDR3 is 14 residues long. Looked up from germline, CDR1 is DFQATT and CDR2 is SNEGSKA (reference sequence). V dropped 0 bases and J dropped 6 bases, with 15 bases sitting between them. CDR3 sequence: CSAREDRESFEQYF. CDR3 nucleotide sequence: TGCAGTGCTAGAGAGGATAGGGAAAGCTTCGAGCAGTACTTC.

This clonotype was counted at least ten times. This chain joins TRBV6-1 and TRBJ1-1; 7 nucleotides line up with TRBD1. This CDR3 spans 13 amino acids. With V trimmed by 6 bases and J by 4 bases, 5 bases remained unmatched. Per the germline V gene, CDR1 is MNHNS and CDR2 is SASEGT. The CDR3 spells CASSQGDSTEAFF. As DNA, the CDR3 is TGTGCCAGCAGCCAGGGGGACAGCACTGAAGCTTTCTTT.

The chain carries TRBV10-3 and TRBJ1-1; D remains ambiguous. CDR1 ENHRY and CDR2 SYGVKD come from the germline V gene. Trimming removed 0 bases from V and 6 bases from J, with 5 bases in between. CDR3 length: 12 residues. The CDR3 protein is CAISESRSEAFF. The CDR3 DNA is TGTGCCATCAGTGAGTCTCGGTCTGAAGCTTTCTTT.

This clonotype was counted many times. The genes are TRBV5-1 and TRBJ1-4; TRBD1 aligns across 10 bases. Germline V gene data show CDR1 as SGHRS and CDR2 as YFSETQ. V lost 4 bases, J lost 0 bases, and 3 bases stayed unmatched. This CDR3 has 16 residues. CDR3 protein: CASSQDRGTTNEKLFF. The CDR3 nucleotides are TGCGCCAGCAGCCAGGACAGGGGGACAACTAATGAAAAACTGTTTTTT.

This clonotype was counted a few times. The chain carries TRBV28 and TRBJ2-7, with unresolved D. The CDR3 has 13 residues. V lost 10 bases, J lost 3 bases, and 16 bases lay in between. Germline assignment: CDR1 MDHEN and CDR2 SYDVKM. The CDR3 bases are TGTGCCACCCTCGTTCCCGAATACTACGAGCAGTACTTC. Translating it yields CATLVPEYYEQYF. The full variable domain, in which reference TRBV28 and TRBJ2-7 provide the parts outside the CDR3, is DVKVTQSSRYLVKRTGEKVFLECVQDMDHENMFWYRQDPGLGLRLIYFSYDVKMKEKGDIPEGYSVSREKKERFSLILESASTNQTSMYLCATLVPEYYEQYFGPGTRLTVT.